The entry below gives a single TCR beta chain sequence along with its context. Antigen: not known. The same CDR3 also results from other DNA sequences found in this sample. Sequencing was performed with immunoSEQ multiplex PCR; in TCRdb, only in-frame clones are kept and a portion is missing. This table has about 40,000 clones, approximately 67% appearing once. V lost 1 base, J lost 5 bases, and 2 bases lay in between. Germline V lookup: CDR1 GTSNPN, CDR2 SVGIG (reference sequence). CDR3 size: 10 residues. The sample is drawn from a study of cytotoxic CD8 clonotypes in ibrutinib-treated CLL. General study points: Sustained-remission and progressing patients were not sampled at matched times. Baseline clonality was higher than in age-matched healthy donors and moved in step with circulating CD8+ T-cell counts. Upon ibrutinib response clonality rose, and upon progression it fell back toward baseline.

The V call is TRBV30, the J call TRBJ2-5; D not resolved. The source of this sequence is a human donor with chronic lymphocytic leukemia. The material was PBMCs, obtained at disease progression, from a patient treated with ibrutinib. CDR3 protein: CAWSEETQYF. The DNA of the CDR3 is TGTGCCTGGAGTGAGGAGACCCAGTACTTC.